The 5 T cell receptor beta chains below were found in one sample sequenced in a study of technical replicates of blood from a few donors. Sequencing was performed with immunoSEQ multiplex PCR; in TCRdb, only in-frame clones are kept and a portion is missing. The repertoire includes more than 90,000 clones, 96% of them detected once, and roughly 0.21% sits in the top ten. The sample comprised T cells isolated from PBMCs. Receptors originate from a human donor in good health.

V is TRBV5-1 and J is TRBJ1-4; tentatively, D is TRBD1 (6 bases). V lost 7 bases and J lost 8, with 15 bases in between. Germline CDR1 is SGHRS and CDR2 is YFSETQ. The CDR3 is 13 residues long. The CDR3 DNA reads TGCGCCAGCCACCGACAGGATGACGAAAAACTGTTTTTT. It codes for CASHRQDDEKLFF.

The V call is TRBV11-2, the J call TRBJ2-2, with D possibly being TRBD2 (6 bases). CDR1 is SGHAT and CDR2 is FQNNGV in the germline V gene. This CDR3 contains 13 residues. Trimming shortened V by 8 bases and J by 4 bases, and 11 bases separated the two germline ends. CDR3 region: CASRRVSTGELFF. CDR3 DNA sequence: TGTGCCAGCCGGAGGGTGAGCACCGGGGAGCTGTTTTTT.

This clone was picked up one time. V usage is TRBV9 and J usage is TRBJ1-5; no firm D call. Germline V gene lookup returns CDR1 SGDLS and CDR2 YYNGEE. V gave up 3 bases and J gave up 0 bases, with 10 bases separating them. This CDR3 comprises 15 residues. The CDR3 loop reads CASSAGEASNQPQHF. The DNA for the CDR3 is TGTGCCAGCAGCGCGGGAGAAGCTAGCAATCAGCCCCAGCATTTT. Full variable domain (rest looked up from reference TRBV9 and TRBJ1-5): DSGVTQTPKHLITATGQRVTLRCSPRSGDLSVYWYQQSLDQGLQFLIQYYNGEERAKGNILERFSAQQFPDLHSELNLSSLELGDSALYFCASSAGEASNQPQHFGDGTRLSIL.

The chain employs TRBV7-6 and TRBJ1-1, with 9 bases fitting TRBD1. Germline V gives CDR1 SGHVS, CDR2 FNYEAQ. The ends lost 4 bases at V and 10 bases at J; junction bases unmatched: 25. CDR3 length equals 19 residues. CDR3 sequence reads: CASSSPKEIRDREANGAFF. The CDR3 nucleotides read TGTGCCAGCAGCTCACCTAAGGAGATTCGGGACAGGGAGGCGAATGGAGCTTTCTTT.

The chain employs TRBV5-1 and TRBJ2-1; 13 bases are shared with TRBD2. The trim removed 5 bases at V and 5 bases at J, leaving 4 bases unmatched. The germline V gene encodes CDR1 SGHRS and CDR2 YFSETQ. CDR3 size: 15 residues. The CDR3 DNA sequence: TGCGCCAGCAGGTTGACTAGCGGGGGGAACAATGAGCAGTTCTTC. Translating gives CASRLTSGGNNEQFF.